This passage covers 9 T cell receptor beta chains from one sample sequenced in a study of cytomegalovirus exposure and HLA in healthy donors (TCRdb year 2017). Library preparation was by the immunoSEQ multiplex PCR assay. A mixture of 60 forward primers for TCR Vbeta segments and 13 reverse primers for TCR Jbeta segments was used in the multiplex PCR. Sourced from immuneACCESS, this table was stored by TCRdb with only in-frame sequences that have V and J called. A share of the clones is absent; for the studies checked, an unresolved V gene accounts for under half, and the remainder has no known explanation. The table for this sample lists fewer than 200,000 clones; around 80% of them were counted only once. In total, the top ten clones hold about 2.2% of the sample. The sequencing sample was made of PBMCs. These receptors were taken from a woman between 25 and 40 years old in good health and CMV-seronegative.

The chain is built from TRBV6-5 and TRBJ1-1; the D is unclear. The CDR3 has 13 amino acids. V was pared by 2 bases and J by 3 bases, with 7 bases between. Germline CDR1 reads MNHEY; CDR2 reads SVGAGI. CDR3 loop: CASSYRVDTEAFF. CDR3 sequence (DNA): TGTGCCAGCAGTTACCGGGTCGACACTGAAGCTTTCTTT.

The V call is TRBV5-4, the J call TRBJ1-2; perhaps TRBD1 as D (5 bases). This CDR3 comprises 16 residues. Germline values: CDR1 SGHNT, CDR2 YYREEE (reference sequence). V shed 0 bases and J shed 6 bases, with 18 bases lying between them. The CDR3 region is CASSLAGRQGINGYTF. The CDR3 DNA reads TGTGCCAGCAGCTTGGCCGGTCGGCAGGGAATCAATGGCTACACCTTC.

This chain joins TRBV5-4 and TRBJ2-3; 7 bases map to TRBD2. CDR1 SGHNT and CDR2 YYREEE come from the germline V gene (reference sequence). The J segment lost 2 bases and the V segment lost 1 base, leaving 7 bases of the junction unmatched. The CDR3 contains 16 residues. In DNA, the CDR3 is TGTGCCAGCAGCTTGTCGGCTAGCGGAAACACAGATACGCAGTATTTT. This codes for CASSLSASGNTDTQYF. Drawing the rest from reference TRBV5-4 and TRBJ2-3, the complete variable domain is ETGVTQSPTHLIKTRGQQVTLRCSSQSGHNTVSWYQQALGQGPQFIFQYYREEENGRGNFPPRFSGLQFPNYSSELNVNALELDDSALYLCASSLSASGNTDTQYFGPGTRLTVL.

This rearrangement joins TRBV7-6 to TRBJ2-7, with 9 positions matching TRBD1. CDR3 length equals 15 residues. CDR1 is SGHVS, CDR2 FNYEAQ, per germline. J was trimmed by 6 bases and V by 5 bases; bases with no gene match: 11. The CDR3 reads CASSLSGTGSVEQYF. The CDR3, as DNA: TGTGCCAGCAGCCTATCAGGGACAGGGAGCGTCGAGCAGTACTTC.

The chain is built from TRBV10-3 and TRBJ2-2, with D tentatively TRBD2 (6 bases). The germline V gene encodes CDR1 ENHRY and CDR2 SYGVKD. This CDR3 has 17 amino acids. V lost 5 bases, J lost 3 bases, and 19 bases lay in between. The CDR3 loop is CAISPVGGFLDTGELFF. Here the CDR3 DNA reads TGTGCCATCAGTCCAGTGGGGGGTTTCCTAGACACCGGGGAGCTGTTTTTT.

The chain joins TRBV21-1 to TRBJ1-2; the table calls TRBD1, which could not be checked here. TRBV21-1 is annotated as a pseudogene. This CDR3 is built from 14 residues. CDR3 region: CASSKERQGGGYTF. The CDR3 coding sequence is TGTGCCAGCAGCAAAGAAAGACAGGGAGGAGGCTACACCTTC.

The chain uses TRBV9 and TRBJ2-1; 13 nucleotides line up with TRBD2. Germline CDR1 and CDR2: SGDLS and YYNGEE. Trimming took 3 bases from V and 4 from J; bases not matched to a gene: 10. This CDR3 contains 18 residues. The CDR3, as DNA: TGTGCCAGCAGCGAATCCGGGACTAGCGGGGATCTTTACAATGAGCAGTTCTTC. Translating gives CASSESGTSGDLYNEQFF. Together with reference TRBV9 and TRBJ2-1, the CDR3 gives the full variable domain: DSGVTQTPKHLITATGQRVTLRCSPRSGDLSVYWYQQSLDQGLQFLIQYYNGEERAKGNILERFSAQQFPDLHSELNLSSLELGDSALYFCASSESGTSGDLYNEQFFGPGTRLTVL.

The chain has TRBV7-3 and TRBJ2-1; TRBD2 matches 10 bases. With V trimmed by 4 bases and J by 8 bases, 8 bases remained unmatched. CDR1 and CDR2 from the germline V gene are SGHTA and FQGTGA. The CDR3 has 15 residues. The CDR3 nucleotides are TGTGCCAGCAGCTCCTGGACTAGCGGTGGTTATGAGCAGTTCTTC. Its protein product is CASSSWTSGGYEQFF.

As for this clone: At one end the junction does not follow the germline gene, possibly because of a read error. This chain uses TRBV30 with TRBJ2-4; no clear D. This CDR3 has 13 amino acids. The germline gives CDR1 GTSNPN, CDR2 SVGIG (reference sequence). Here the CDR3 DNA reads TGTGCCTGGAGTGTATTGGCCAAAAACAGTCAGTACTTC. Translating it yields CAWSVLAKNSQYF.